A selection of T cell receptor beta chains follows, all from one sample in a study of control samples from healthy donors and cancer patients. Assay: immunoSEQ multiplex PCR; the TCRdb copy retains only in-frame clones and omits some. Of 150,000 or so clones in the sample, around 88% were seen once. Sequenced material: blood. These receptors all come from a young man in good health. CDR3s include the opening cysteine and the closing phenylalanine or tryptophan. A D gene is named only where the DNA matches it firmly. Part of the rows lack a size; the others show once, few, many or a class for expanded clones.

TGTGCCAGCAGCCCCAGGACTAGCGGGGGCTCCGGGGAGCTGTTTTTT	CASSPRTSGGSGELFF	TRBD2	TRBV7-2	TRBJ2-2	.
TGTGCCAGCAGCAAAGTGCCCTCGGACAGCCGGAAACCCTACACAGATACGCAGTATTTT	CASSKVPSDSRKPYTDTQYF	.	TRBV21-1	TRBJ2-3	.
TGCAGTGCTAGTCGGAGCGGGGGGGAGGTAACAGATACGCAGTATTTT	CSASRSGGEVTDTQYF	TRBD2	TRBV20-1	TRBJ2-3	.
TGTGCCAGCAGGGACAGGGGATCAAACTATGGCTACACCTTC	CASRDRGSNYGYTF	TRBD1	TRBV27	TRBJ1-2	.
TGTGCCAGTAGTGCCGGACAGGGTGGTTACGAGCAGTACTTC	CASSAGQGGYEQYF	TRBD1	TRBV19	TRBJ2-7	.
TGTGCCAGCAGTTCCGGAGGGAACACTGGGGCCAACGTCCTGACTTTC	CASSSGGNTGANVLTF	.	TRBV28	TRBJ2-6	.
TGTGCCACCTCATGGGCCTCTAGCGGGGGGCTGGAGACCCAGTACTTC	CATSWASSGGLETQYF	TRBD2	TRBV6-9	TRBJ2-5	.
TGTGCCAGCAGCACTGGTGGTGGCTACACCTTC	CASSTGGGYTF	.	TRBV5-4	TRBJ1-2	few
TGTGCCTGGAGTGTATTGGGGGTACCTTCCTACGAGCAGTACTTC	CAWSVLGVPSYEQYF	.	TRBV30	TRBJ2-7	.
TGTGCCAGCAGCCCCCATAGCAGACCGAACACTGAAGCTTTCTTT	CASSPHSRPNTEAFF	.	TRBV11-1	TRBJ1-1	once
TGTGCCAGCTCCGCCGGGAGTAGCACAGATACGCAGTATTTT	CASSAGSSTDTQYF	.	TRBV18	TRBJ2-3	.
TGTGCCAGCAGTGCCTCTAGCGGGGGGCCGGTCGAGGAGCAGTACTTC	CASSASSGGPVEEQYF	TRBD2	TRBV6-1	TRBJ2-7	once
TGTGCCACCATGAGCTCGGCGGGGGCGCTAACAGATACGCAGTATTTT	CATMSSAGALTDTQYF	.	TRBV24-1	TRBJ2-3	.
TGTGCCAGCAGCTTAGCGCCGGACGGCACCGGGGAGCTGTTTTTT	CASSLAPDGTGELFF	.	TRBV7-7	TRBJ2-2	.
TGCAGCGTTGGCCTCTACAATGAGCAGTTCTTC	CSVGLYNEQFF	.	TRBV29-1	TRBJ2-1	.
TGTGCCAGCAGCTTCGGACTAGCCGATGAGACCCAGTACTTC	CASSFGLADETQYF	TRBD2	TRBV7-9	TRBJ2-5	.
TGTGCCAGCAGTTTAGTCCCCCAAGGCCTACCCAACTATGGCTACACCTTC	CASSLVPQGLPNYGYTF	.	TRBV28	TRBJ1-2	.
TGTGCCAGCAGGGACGGGGGAAGGGAGACCCAGTACTTC	CASRDGGRETQYF	.	TRBV6-5	TRBJ2-5	.
TGTGCCAGCAGCAGCAGGGACAGGGGGTCCCTCTACGAGCAGTACTTC	CASSSRDRGSLYEQYF	TRBD1	TRBV13	TRBJ2-7	.
TGTGCCACCAGCCCCGTCCTTGGCAGTTCCACAGATACGCAATATTTT	CATSPVLGSSTDTQYF	.	TRBV15	TRBJ2-3	.
TGCGCCAGCAGCCCGCTAAACGGACAGGGGGCAAGGGAAAAACTGTTTTTT	CASSPLNGQGAREKLFF	TRBD1	TRBV5-1	TRBJ1-4	.
TGTGCCAGCAGCTTAGATGGCCCCGACTACGAGCAGTACTTC	CASSLDGPDYEQYF	.	TRBV7-2	TRBJ2-7	.
TGTGCCAGTAAACCGACCCGCACAGCAGATACGCAGTATTTT	CASKPTRTADTQYF	.	TRBV19	TRBJ2-3	.
TGTGCCAGCAGCAATGGGCAGCGCAACACTGAAGCTTTCTTT	CASSNGQRNTEAFF	.	TRBV11-2	TRBJ1-1	.
TGCGCCAGCAGTGTTACAAGGGATCGGTATGGCTACACCTTC	CASSVTRDRYGYTF	.	TRBV10-1	TRBJ1-2	.
TGTGCCAGCAGTGACTCGGATACCAATGAGCAGTTCTTC	CASSDSDTNEQFF	.	TRBV6-4	TRBJ2-1	.
TGTGCCAGCAGCCAAGAGTGGGGGCAAGGCTACAATGAGCAGTTCTTC	CASSQEWGQGYNEQFF	.	TRBV3-1/TRBV3-2	TRBJ2-1	.
TGTGCCAGCAGCTTACCAATAGCGGGGGGGAACGTTGAGCAGTTCTTC	CASSLPIAGGNVEQFF	TRBD2	TRBV7-6	TRBJ2-1	.
TGTGCCAGCAGTGCAGGAAACCTGGTAGGCTACACCTTC	CASSAGNLVGYTF	.	TRBV25-1	TRBJ1-2	few
TGTGCCAGCGGGTACCTCGAACCCCTCCACTTT	CASGYLEPLHF	.	TRBV9	TRBJ1-6	few
TGTGCCAGCAGTTTCCACGGGACAGCCTATAGCAATCAGCCCCAGCATTTT	CASSFHGTAYSNQPQHF	TRBD1	TRBV28	TRBJ1-5	.
TGTGCCAGCAGCCGTACGGGTAGGCTCGGCTACACCTTC	CASSRTGRLGYTF	.	TRBV28	TRBJ1-2	.
TGTGCCAGCAGCTTAAGACTAGCGGGGACAGATACGCAGTATTTT	CASSLRLAGTDTQYF	TRBD2	TRBV7-9	TRBJ2-3	.
TGTGCCAGTAGTATAGATCTATGGACTCGCTCTGGAAACACCATATATTTT	CASSIDLWTRSGNTIYF	.	TRBV19	TRBJ1-3	.
TGTGCCAGCCGACAGGGGCCTCAGCGAAACAATGAGCAGTTCTTC	CASRQGPQRNNEQFF	TRBD1	TRBV11-2	TRBJ2-1	.
TGTGCCTGGAATAAAGACAGCTATAATTCACCCCTCCACTTT	CAWNKDSYNSPLHF	.	TRBV30	TRBJ1-6	few